The rows below give T cell receptor beta chains drawn from one sample of a study of cytomegalovirus exposure and HLA in healthy donors. The data were produced by immunoSEQ multiplex PCR, yet TCRdb's version contains in-frame clones alone and is incomplete. The table records about 120,000 clones, roughly 80% of them present only once. Sequenced: PBMCs. The receptors originated from a woman aged 18-30 years in good health and CMV-seronegative. Each CDR3 is given with its conserved first and last residue. D genes are given only for firm matches. Some rows mark clone size as missing; the rest say once, few, many or name a class of expanded clone.

J gene,V gene,clone size,D gene,CDR3 protein,CDR3 DNA
TRBJ2-2,TRBV5-4,.,.,CASSFEATPGELFF,TGTGCCAGCAGCTTCGAAGCAACCCCCGGGGAGCTGTTTTTT
TRBJ2-1,TRBV5-1,.,TRBD2,CASSLEGGGYNEQFF,TGCGCCAGCAGCTTGGAAGGCGGGGGCTACAATGAGCAGTTCTTC
TRBJ2-3,TRBV18,.,TRBD2,CASSPELAGETDTQYF,TGTGCCAGCTCACCGGAACTAGCGGGAGAAACAGATACGCAGTATTTT
TRBJ2-6,TRBV5-1,.,TRBD1,CASKETGGAGANVLTF,TGCGCCAGCAAGGAGACAGGGGGAGCTGGGGCCAACGTCCTGACTTTC
TRBJ2-2,TRBV7-9,.,.,CASSLVGNTGELFF,TGTGCCAGCAGCTTGGTCGGGAACACCGGGGAGCTGTTTTTT
TRBJ2-7,TRBV7-2,few,.,CASSTRGVDRYEQYF,TGTGCCAGCAGCACCCGTGGAGTAGACCGCTACGAGCAGTACTTC
TRBJ1-3,TRBV30,.,.,CAWSVRTFGNTIYF,TGTGCCTGGAGTGTCCGGACTTTCGGAAACACCATATATTTT
TRBJ1-6,TRBV5-1,.,.,CASSLASSTYNSPLHF,TGCGCCAGCAGCTTGGCGAGTTCGACCTATAATTCACCCCTCCACTTT
TRBJ1-1,TRBV30,.,.,CAWWRTSEAFF,TGTGCCTGGTGGAGGACGAGTGAAGCTTTCTTT
TRBJ1-5,TRBV28,.,TRBD1,CASSLRTGTQHF,TGTGCCAGCAGTTTGAGGACAGGAACCCAGCATTTT
TRBJ2-5,TRBV9,.,TRBD1,CASSPSRGGRSTQYF,TGTGCCAGCAGCCCCTCTCGAGGGGGCCGATCGACCCAGTACTTC
TRBJ1-4,TRBV7-9,.,.,CASSLGQGREKLFF,TGTGCCAGCAGCCTCGGGCAGGGGAGAGAAAAACTGTTTTTT
TRBJ1-4,TRBV19,.,.,CASSMGQAGPRNEKLFF,TGTGCCAGTAGTATGGGGCAGGCCGGCCCCCGTAATGAAAAACTGTTTTTT
TRBJ1-4,TRBV2,once,TRBD1,CASNLQGIGEKLFF,TGTGCCAGCAACTTACAGGGGATAGGTGAAAAACTGTTTTTT
TRBJ2-7,TRBV5-1,.,TRBD2,CASSLEGTSGRRIYEQYF,TGCGCCAGCAGCTTGGAAGGGACTAGCGGGAGAAGAATCTACGAGCAGTACTTC
TRBJ2-7,TRBV27,.,TRBD2,CASSFSSGRSHEQYF,TGTGCCAGCAGCTTTTCTAGCGGGAGATCCCACGAGCAGTACTTC
TRBJ2-2,TRBV2,.,TRBD2,CASRLGGYTGELFF,TGTGCCAGCAGGCTGGGAGGGTACACCGGGGAGCTGTTTTTT
TRBJ1-5,TRBV18,.,.,CASSPLGQGNNQPQHF,TGTGCCAGCTCACCACTGGGGCAGGGGAACAATCAGCCCCAGCATTTT
TRBJ2-7,TRBV25-1,few,TRBD1,CASSEGPGQGIYEQYF,TGTGCCAGCAGTGAGGGACCGGGACAGGGCATTTACGAGCAGTACTTC
TRBJ1-1,TRBV6-5,.,TRBD1,CASSLPGQGRNEAFF,TGTGCCAGCAGTCTCCCCGGACAGGGGCGGAATGAAGCTTTCTTT
TRBJ2-7,TRBV2,.,TRBD2,CASSDPIRLAGGNRLYEQYF,TGTGCCAGCAGTGATCCAATTCGACTAGCGGGAGGGAACAGGCTCTACGAGCAGTACTTC
TRBJ1-1,TRBV10-1,.,.,CASARTRNTEAFF,TGCGCCAGCGCAAGAACACGGAACACTGAAGCTTTCTTT
TRBJ2-7,TRBV9,.,.,CASSVTGTSYEQYF,TGTGCCAGCAGCGTGACCGGGACTTCCTACGAGCAGTACTTC
TRBJ1-1,TRBV11-3,.,.,CASSHSGQNTEAFF,TGTGCCAGCAGCCACTCGGGACAGAACACTGAAGCTTTCTTT
TRBJ1-2,TRBV6-6,.,TRBD1,CASSSLTGELGYTF,TGTGCCAGCAGTTCTTTGACAGGGGAGCTCGGCTACACCTTC
TRBJ2-2,TRBV6-5,.,.,CASSYARGGPSGELFF,TGTGCCAGCAGTTACGCAAGAGGAGGGCCCTCCGGGGAGCTGTTTTTT
TRBJ1-1,TRBV9,.,.,CASSPRGTNTEAFF,TGTGCCAGCAGCCCCAGGGGTACGAACACTGAAGCTTTCTTT
TRBJ1-5,TRBV19,.,.,CASSTSRRDQPQHF,TGTGCCAGTAGTACGTCTCGGAGAGATCAGCCCCAGCATTTT
TRBJ2-2,TRBV6-5,.,.,CASSRRGGGTGELFF,TGTGCCAGCAGTAGACGAGGGGGTGGGACCGGGGAGCTGTTTTTT
TRBJ2-7,TRBV4-1,.,.,CASSQGTRPYEQYF,TGCGCCAGCAGCCAAGGAACTAGACCCTACGAGCAGTACTTC
TRBJ2-5,TRBV7-8,.,.,CASSPAPAEQYF,TGTGCCAGCAGTCCGGCCCCCGCGGAGCAGTACTTC
TRBJ2-7,TRBV2,.,.,CASRTSHYEQYF,TGTGCCAGCAGAACAAGTCACTACGAGCAGTACTTC
TRBJ2-7,TRBV28,.,.,CASSPNYEQYF,TGTGCCAGCAGTCCCAACTACGAGCAGTACTTC
TRBJ2-7,TRBV6-1,.,TRBD2,CASGLAGAYEQYF,TGTGCCAGCGGACTAGCGGGGGCCTACGAGCAGTACTTC
TRBJ2-3,TRBV6-6,.,TRBD1,CASSDRETADTQYF,TGTGCCAGCAGTGACAGGGAAACGGCAGATACGCAGTATTTT
TRBJ2-7,TRBV18,.,.,CASSLPFYEQYF,TGTGCCAGCTCCCTTCCTTTCTACGAGCAGTACTTC
TRBJ1-4,TRBV9,.,.,CASSVGGGATNEKLFF,TGTGCCAGCAGCGTAGGTGGAGGGGCTACTAATGAAAAACTGTTTTTT
TRBJ2-7,TRBV7-8,.,TRBD2,CASSPRRDYSSYEQYF,TGTGCCAGCAGCCCCCGCCGGGACTACTCTTCCTACGAGCAGTACTTC
TRBJ2-7,TRBV6-6,.,TRBD1,CASRLNPGQGHF,TGTGCCAGCAGGCTAAACCCGGGACAGGGGCACTTC
TRBJ2-7,TRBV13,.,TRBD1,CASSVRQGAAYEQYF,TGTGCCAGCAGCGTACGACAGGGCGCAGCCTACGAGCAGTACTTC
TRBJ1-4,TRBV5-4,.,TRBD1,CASSLGIGTGSNEKLFF,TGTGCCAGCAGCTTAGGAATAGGGACAGGCTCTAATGAAAAACTGTTTTTT
TRBJ2-5,TRBV7-9,.,.,CASSPIGQETQYF,TGTGCCAGCAGCCCAATCGGCCAAGAGACCCAGTACTTC
TRBJ2-7,TRBV7-9,.,.,CASSLDSSYEQYF,TGTGCCAGCAGCCTAGACAGTTCCTACGAGCAGTACTTC
TRBJ1-1,TRBV11-2,.,.,CASSSSRVEMNTEAFF,TGTGCCAGCAGCTCCTCCCGAGTAGAGATGAACACTGAAGCTTTCTTT
TRBJ2-1,TRBV2,.,TRBD2,CASRGGGTSSYNEQFF,TGTGCCAGCAGGGGCGGAGGGACTAGCTCCTACAATGAGCAGTTCTTC
TRBJ2-5,TRBV10-1,.,TRBD2,CASSRTSGSVETQYF,TGCGCCAGCAGTAGGACTAGTGGGAGTGTCGAGACCCAGTACTTC
TRBJ2-1,TRBV18,.,TRBD2,CASSPGLAGNEQFF,TGTGCCAGCTCACCGGGACTAGCGGGAAATGAGCAGTTCTTC
TRBJ1-2,TRBV18,.,TRBD1,CASSQRTGELYGYTF,TGTGCCAGCTCCCAAAGGACAGGGGAACTCTATGGCTACACCTTC
TRBJ2-1,TRBV7-8,once,TRBD2,CASSLRASGGAREQFF,TGTGCCAGCAGCTTACGGGCCAGCGGGGGGGCCAGGGAGCAGTTCTTC
TRBJ2-3,TRBV5-1,.,.,CASSPQTSSTDTQYF,TGCGCCAGCAGCCCACAGACGTCAAGCACAGATACGCAGTATTTT
TRBJ2-7,TRBV4-1,.,.,CASSQVLDRPNSYEQYF,TGCGCCAGCAGCCAAGTCCTAGACAGGCCGAACTCCTACGAGCAGTACTTC
TRBJ1-2,TRBV9,.,.,CASSVVLHYGYTF,TGTGCCAGCAGCGTAGTTCTACACTATGGCTACACCTTC
TRBJ1-5,TRBV4-3,.,.,CASSQDPEQHQPQHF,TGCGCCAGCAGCCAAGATCCGGAGCAGCATCAGCCCCAGCATTTT
TRBJ2-7,TRBV5-1,.,.,CASSFGEISYEQYF,TGCGCCAGCAGCTTCGGAGAAATCTCCTACGAGCAGTACTTC
TRBJ1-1,TRBV6-6,.,TRBD1,CASSLDRGHEAFF,TGTGCCAGCAGCCTGGACAGGGGGCATGAAGCTTTCTTT
TRBJ2-3,TRBV7-2,few,.,CASTGGVRTDTQYF,TGTGCCAGCACTGGCGGGGTTCGCACAGATACGCAGTATTTT
TRBJ1-5,TRBV21-1,.,.,CASSKGSGSPGNQPQHF,TGTGCCAGCAGCAAAGGGAGCGGCTCCCCGGGGAATCAGCCCCAGCATTTT
TRBJ2-3,TRBV16,.,TRBD1,CASSQYIGQGSSYF,TGTGCCAGCAGCCAATACATCGGACAGGGGTCTTCGTATTTT
TRBJ1-1,TRBV2,once,.,CASSEQGTEAFF,TGTGCCAGCAGTGAACAGGGCACTGAAGCTTTCTTT
TRBJ2-3,TRBV19,.,TRBD1,CASWDSANSPDTQYF,TGTGCCAGTTGGGACAGCGCCAATAGCCCAGATACGCAGTATTTT